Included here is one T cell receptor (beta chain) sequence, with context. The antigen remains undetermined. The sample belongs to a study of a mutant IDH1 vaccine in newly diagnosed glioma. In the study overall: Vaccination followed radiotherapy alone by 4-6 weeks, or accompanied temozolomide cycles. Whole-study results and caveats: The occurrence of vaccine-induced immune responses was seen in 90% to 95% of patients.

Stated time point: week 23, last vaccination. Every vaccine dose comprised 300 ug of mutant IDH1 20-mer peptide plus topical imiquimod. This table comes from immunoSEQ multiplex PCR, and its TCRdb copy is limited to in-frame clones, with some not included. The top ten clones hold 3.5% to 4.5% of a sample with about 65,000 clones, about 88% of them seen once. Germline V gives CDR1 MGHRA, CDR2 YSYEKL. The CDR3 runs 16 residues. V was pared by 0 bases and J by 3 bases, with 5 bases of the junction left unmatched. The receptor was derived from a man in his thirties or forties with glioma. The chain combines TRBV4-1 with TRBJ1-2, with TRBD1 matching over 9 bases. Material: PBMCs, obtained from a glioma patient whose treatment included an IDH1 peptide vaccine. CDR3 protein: CASSQEATGGYYGYTF. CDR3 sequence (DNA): TGCGCCAGCAGCCAAGAGGCGACAGGGGGGTACTATGGCTACACCTTC.